These T cell receptor beta chains were read from a single sample in a study of cytomegalovirus exposure and HLA in healthy donors. Profiled with immunoSEQ multiplex PCR; TCRdb holds only in-frame clones, not every one. The sample includes around 100,000 clones, approximately 85% seen only once; the top ten take about 3.4%. The sequencing sample was made of PBMCs. The receptor source for this set is a man between 25 and 39 years old in good health and CMV-seropositive. CDR3s include the opening cysteine and the closing phenylalanine or tryptophan. The D gene is left open where the match is weak. Rows give clone size only sometimes, using once, few, many, or a class for an expanded clone.

j_call clone_size d_call v_call cdr3_nt cdr3_aa
TRBJ2-7 few TRBD1 TRBV5-1 TGCGCCAGCAGCATGTCGGGACAGGGGGCCTACGAGCAGTACTTC CASSMSGQGAYEQYF
TRBJ2-2 NA NA TRBV18 TGTGCCAGCTCACCACCGAAGATAGCGGCGGGCGGGGAGCTGTTTTTT CASSPPKIAAGGELFF
TRBJ2-2 few NA TRBV5-1 TGCGCCAGCAGCTTGGTCACTAGTAACGGGGAGCTGTTTTTT CASSLVTSNGELFF
TRBJ1-2 few NA TRBV2 TGTGCCAGCAGAGAACAGGGCCGATTTTATGGCTACACCTTC CASREQGRFYGYTF
TRBJ1-5 NA NA TRBV18 TGTGCCAGCTCAATTACGCCGGAGAGCAATCAGCCCCAGCATTTT CASSITPESNQPQHF
TRBJ1-1 NA NA TRBV15 TGTGCCACCAGCCTCTTCCAACACGTTGGAGCTTTCTTT CATSLFQHVGAFF
TRBJ1-5 NA NA TRBV6-5 TGTGCCAGCAGTCCAGGGCAGAAAAATCAGCCCCAGCATTTT CASSPGQKNQPQHF
TRBJ2-5 NA TRBD2 TRBV14 TGTGCCAGCAGCCAGCTGACTAGCGTCAAAGAGACCCAGTACTTC CASSQLTSVKETQYF
TRBJ2-1 NA TRBD2 TRBV27 TGTGCCAGCACCCGTAGCGGGAGGGACAATGAGCAGTTCTTC CASTRSGRDNEQFF
TRBJ2-1 NA TRBD2 TRBV4-2 TGTGCCAGCAGCTTAGTAGCGGGAGTTGGGAATGAGCAGTTCTTC CASSLVAGVGNEQFF
TRBJ2-1 NA TRBD2 TRBV7-9 TGTGCCAGCAGCGCCCCGGGACTAGCGGGAAAAGAGCAGTTCTTC CASSAPGLAGKEQFF
TRBJ1-1 NA TRBD1 TRBV5-1 TGCGCCAGCAGCGCTACAGGGGTAGACACTGAAGCTTTCTTT CASSATGVDTEAFF
TRBJ2-1 NA NA TRBV28 TGTGCCAGCGGGAGACCCACCAATGAGCAGTTCTTC CASGRPTNEQFF
TRBJ1-1 NA NA TRBV30 TGTGCCTGGACCCCATACGGGGGAAAAGCTTTCTTT CAWTPYGGKAFF
TRBJ2-1 NA TRBD2 TRBV29-1 TGCAGCGTGATCGTAGCGGGAGGGTACAATGAGCAGTTCTTC CSVIVAGGYNEQFF
TRBJ1-2 NA TRBD1 TRBV29-1 TGCAGCGTTGCCCAAGGGGGCTCCTATGGCTACACCTTC CSVAQGGSYGYTF
TRBJ1-1 few TRBD1 TRBV7-6 TGTGCCAGCAGCCCAGGGGGTGGCACTGAAGCTTTCTTT CASSPGGGTEAFF
TRBJ2-5 once NA TRBV5-1 TGCGCCAGCAGACGGGGTGGGGGCCCCCTCCAAGAGACCCAGTACTTC CASRRGGGPLQETQYF
TRBJ1-2 NA TRBD1 TRBV19 TGTGCCAGTAGTAAGGTCGGACAGGGGAGAGACTATGGCTACACCTTC CASSKVGQGRDYGYTF
TRBJ1-1 NA NA TRBV7-2 TGTGCCAGCAGCTCCCAGGAAAACACTGAAGCTTTCTTT CASSSQENTEAFF
TRBJ1-6 NA TRBD1 TRBV6-5 TGTGCCAGCAGTTACCGCCCACAGGGGGTTTATTCCCCCCTCCACTTT CASSYRPQGVYSPLHF
TRBJ2-1 NA TRBD2 TRBV7-9 TGTGCCAGCAGCCCCCTCCTAGCGGGAGCTTACAATGAGCAGTTCTTC CASSPLLAGAYNEQFF
TRBJ2-7 NA TRBD1 TRBV6-5 TGTGCCAGCAGGCCGGGACAGCAAACCTACGAGCAGTACTTC CASRPGQQTYEQYF
TRBJ2-3 NA TRBD1 TRBV7-9 TGTGCCAGCAGCTTAGTTAGGGGACAGGGGATTACAGATACGCAGTATTTT CASSLVRGQGITDTQYF
TRBJ1-2 NA TRBD1 TRBV6-5 TGTGCCAGCAGCCCCGGGACAGGGTACTATGGCTACACCTTC CASSPGTGYYGYTF
TRBJ1-5 NA NA TRBV2 TGTGCCAGCACCCCGACTGGTAATAGCAATCAGCCCCAGCATTTT CASTPTGNSNQPQHF
TRBJ2-2 NA TRBD1 TRBV4-2 TGTGCCAGCAGCCAAGATCGGACAGGGGCGTTAACCGGGGAGCTGTTTTTT CASSQDRTGALTGELFF
TRBJ2-7 once TRBD2 TRBV18 TGTGCCAGCGCCGTTGGGGGGGACTACGAGCAGTACTTC CASAVGGDYEQYF
TRBJ2-1 NA TRBD2 TRBV30 TGTGCCTCTTCACCTTTAGCGGGAGGCTACAATGAGCAGTTCTTC CASSPLAGGYNEQFF
TRBJ2-7 once TRBD1 TRBV6-5 TGTGCCAGCAGCGGGACAGGGGGCGGCTACGAGCAGTACTTC CASSGTGGGYEQYF
TRBJ2-5 NA TRBD2 TRBV4-1 TGCGCCAGCAGCCAAGACGGTCCGCTTACTAGCGTGGAGACCCAGTACTTC CASSQDGPLTSVETQYF
TRBJ2-1 once NA TRBV4-2 TGTGCCAGCAGCCAAGATGAGCGTCCCTACAATGAGCAGTTCTTC CASSQDERPYNEQFF
TRBJ2-1 NA TRBD2 TRBV5-4 TGTGCCAGCAGGGGGGGACTAGCGGGAGTTGTTTACAATGAGCAGTTCTTC CASRGGLAGVVYNEQFF
TRBJ2-1 NA TRBD2 TRBV27 TGTGCCAGCAGTACATGGACTAGCGGGGGCTCTACCTACAATGAGCAGTTCTTC CASSTWTSGGSTYNEQFF
TRBJ1-1 NA NA TRBV5-4 TGTGCCAGCAGCCCACGGCCGGGGGGTGACACTGAAGCTTTCTTT CASSPRPGGDTEAFF
TRBJ2-6 NA TRBD2 TRBV28 TGTGCCAGCAGTCAACTAGCGGGAGGTCCTGGGGCCAACGTCCTGACTTTC CASSQLAGGPGANVLTF
TRBJ2-7 NA TRBD1 TRBV6-6 TGTGCCAGCAGTCCCCTCGATACAGGGGGCGAGCAGTACTTC CASSPLDTGGEQYF
TRBJ2-1 NA NA TRBV18 TGTGCCAGCTCACCACTCCCGTCCCTAGGGGGGGGACAGTTCTTC CASSPLPSLGGGQFF
TRBJ1-2 few TRBD1 TRBV5-1 TGCGCCAGCAGCCTTACCGTAACAGGGGCGGGTCGGGATGGCTACACCTTC CASSLTVTGAGRDGYTF
TRBJ2-7 NA TRBD1 TRBV14 TGTGCCAGCAGCCGGTCCGGGACAGGGGCCTACGAGCAGTACTTC CASSRSGTGAYEQYF
TRBJ2-5 few TRBD1 TRBV7-6 TGTGCCAGCAGCTTAGGACAGGGGCCTCAAGAGACCCAGTACTTC CASSLGQGPQETQYF
TRBJ2-3 NA TRBD1 TRBV18 TGTGCCAGCCACAGGGGCGACACAGATACGCAGTATTTT CASHRGDTDTQYF
TRBJ1-6 NA NA TRBV5-1 TGCGCCAGCAGGTTCGAGTCGAATTCACCCCTCCACTTT CASRFESNSPLHF
TRBJ2-7 NA TRBD2 TRBV6-5 TGTGCCAGCACCCGGACTAGCGGTTACGAGCAGTACTTC CASTRTSGYEQYF